This T cell receptor (beta chain) originates from a study of neurological immune-mediated disorders. Study-level findings and limits: No expanded-clone CDR3 amino acid sequence recurred across subjects, suggesting private TCR-beta repertoires. HTLV-1-associated myelopathy had the most TCR clonal expansion, whereas multiple sclerosis had the least (lower than in healthy controls).

This clonotype was counted at least ten times. Its antigen is as yet unknown. 5'RACE generated cDNA with 10-nucleotide random UMIs. TCRdb passed the 5' RACE reads through MiXCR, listing each CDR3 protein once. The table records under 50,000 distinct CDR3 sequences, around a tenth of them present only once. Libraries from sorted cells used roughly 1 million T cells (CD4+ or CD8+). Germline CDR1 is LGHDT and CDR2 is YNNKEL (reference sequence). This CDR3 spans 16 amino acids. Trimming pared 0 bases from V and 3 bases from J, leaving 12 bases between. Sequencing was performed on CD4+ T cells from blood. The chain joins TRBV3-1 to TRBJ2-1; D is uncertain. The TCR originated in a woman between 25 and 40 years old with HTLV-1-associated myelopathy (HAM/TSP). The CDR3 reads CASSQDDLGFYNEQFF. CDR3 in DNA: TGTGCCAGCAGCCAAGATGACTTGGGGTTCTACAATGAGCAGTTCTTC.